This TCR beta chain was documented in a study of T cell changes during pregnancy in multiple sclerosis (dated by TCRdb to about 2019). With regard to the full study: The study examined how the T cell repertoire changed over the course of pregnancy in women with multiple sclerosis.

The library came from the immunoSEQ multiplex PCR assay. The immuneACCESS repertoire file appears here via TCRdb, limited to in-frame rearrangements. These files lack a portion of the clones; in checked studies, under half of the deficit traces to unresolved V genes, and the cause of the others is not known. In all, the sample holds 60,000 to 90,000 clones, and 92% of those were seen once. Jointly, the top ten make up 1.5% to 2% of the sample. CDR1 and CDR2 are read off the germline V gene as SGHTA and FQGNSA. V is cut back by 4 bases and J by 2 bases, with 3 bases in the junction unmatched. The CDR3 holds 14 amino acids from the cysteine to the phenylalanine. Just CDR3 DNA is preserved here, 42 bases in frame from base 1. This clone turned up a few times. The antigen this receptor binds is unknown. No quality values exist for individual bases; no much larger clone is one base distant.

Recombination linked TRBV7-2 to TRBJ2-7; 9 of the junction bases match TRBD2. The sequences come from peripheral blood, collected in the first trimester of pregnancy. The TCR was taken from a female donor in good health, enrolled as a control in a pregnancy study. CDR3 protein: CASSSSGNTYEQYF. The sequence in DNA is TGTGCCAGCAGCTCTAGCGGGAACACCTACGAGCAGTACTTC.